The entry below gives a single TCR beta chain sequence along with its context. Antigen: not known. The CDR3 is 14 amino acids. V lost 1 base, J lost 2 bases, and 9 bases lay in between. Germline V lookup: CDR1 MNHEY, CDR2 SMNVEV (reference sequence). This entry belongs to a study of molecular identifiers for immune sequencing clone quantification. Findings and caveats of the study: The share of molecules held by clones above 20 RNA copies was over 98% in effector cells and under 1% in naive cells.

Previously described methods with listed TCR primers produced the bulk TCR libraries. TCRdb itself ran the PCR reads through MiXCR, one entry per CDR3 protein. The sample records about 640,000 distinct CDR3 sequences, about 20% being singletons. The receptor was derived from a human donor in good health. Some libraries in this study had Jurkat cell RNA spiked in. Sequenced sample: naive CD8+ T cells from blood, with Jurkat cell RNA spiked in. Described subset: FACS-sorted CD8+CD4-CCR7+CD45RA+ naive T cells. The chain is built from TRBV27 and TRBJ2-7; the D gene could be TRBD1 or TRBD2 (5 bases each). The CDR3 DNA is TGTGCCAGCAGTTTATGGGGGAGACCCTACGAGCAGTACTTC. Amino acid sequence: CASSLWGRPYEQYF.